What follows describes a single TCR beta chain. These data come from a study of T cell changes during pregnancy in multiple sclerosis. Trimming took 0 bases from V and 1 from J, leaving 9 bases between them. The CDR3 has 15 residues. Per germline, CDR1 LNHDA and CDR2 SQIVND (reference sequence). The protocol was immunoSEQ multiplex PCR, while the TCRdb copy is restricted to in-frame clones and leaves out a portion. The sample lists around 45,000 clones; approximately 90% were seen once. This chain connects TRBV19 to TRBJ1-2; D unresolved. The clonotype was recovered from a female donor with multiple sclerosis, enrolled in a pregnancy study. The material sequenced was CD4+ T cells from peripheral blood mononuclear cells, taken in the third trimester of pregnancy. CDR3 protein: CASSIDYSFNYGYTF. The CDR3, as DNA: TGTGCCAGTAGTATAGATTACAGCTTTAACTATGGCTACACCTTC.